The clone carrying this TCR beta chain was seen a handful of times. The antigen remains undetermined. The sample contains more than one DNA sequence encoding this CDR3. PCR was performed using 60 Vbeta and 13 Jbeta primers. Per the authors' pipeline: As a later analysis found, there were 80 million to 90 million unique TCR beta chains, of which some 9.9 million were shared. This table comes from immunoSEQ multiplex PCR, and its TCRdb copy is limited to in-frame clones, with some not included. D and trimming come from the DNA, and the V and J calls and clone size come from that table. Among roughly 180,000 clones listed, about four fifths were seen once. The data belong to a study of cytomegalovirus exposure and HLA in healthy donors. Whole-study findings and limits: In a later analysis, HLA-C alleles had the fewest associated TCRs, DRB1 alleles the most. Investigators reported 164 TCR beta chains as tied to cytomegalovirus. Later analysis identified a missense DCLRE1C variant that was linked to TCR beta V- and J-gene trimming.

This CDR3 comprises 12 residues. With 0 bases removed from V and 11 bases from J, the gap between germline ends came to 13 bases. Germline V gives CDR1 GTSNPN, CDR2 SVGIG (reference sequence). Specimen: PBMCs. V gene TRBV30 combines with J gene TRBJ1-2; tentative D call: TRBD1 (5 bases). The sequence was collected from a man aged 30-40 years in good health and CMV-seropositive. The CDR3 DNA follows: TGTGCCTGGAGTGTTGGGTCCGGGGGTTACACCTTC. Amino acids: CAWSVGSGGYTF.